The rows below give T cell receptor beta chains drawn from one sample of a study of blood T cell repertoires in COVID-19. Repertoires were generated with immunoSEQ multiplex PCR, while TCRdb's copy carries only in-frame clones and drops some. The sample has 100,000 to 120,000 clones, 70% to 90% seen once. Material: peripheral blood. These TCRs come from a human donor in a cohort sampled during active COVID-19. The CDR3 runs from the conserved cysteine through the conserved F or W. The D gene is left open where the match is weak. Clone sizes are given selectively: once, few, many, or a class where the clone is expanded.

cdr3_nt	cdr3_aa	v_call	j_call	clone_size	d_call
TGTGCCAGCGCGAGTGACTATAATTCACCCCTCCACTTT	CASASDYNSPLHF	TRBV6-4	TRBJ1-6	.	.
TGTGCCAGCAAACCCCAGCGGGCTGAAGCTTTCTTT	CASKPQRAEAFF	TRBV2	TRBJ1-1	.	.
TGTGCCAGCAGTTACACTAGCGGGGAATACAATGAGCAGTTCTTC	CASSYTSGEYNEQFF	TRBV6-5	TRBJ2-1	.	TRBD2
TGTGCCAGCTCTCAAACAGAGATGCGCTATGGCTACACCTTC	CASSQTEMRYGYTF	TRBV18	TRBJ1-2	once	.
TGTGCCAGCAGTCTAACTGCCGGGACAGGTTCACCCCTCCACTTT	CASSLTAGTGSPLHF	TRBV27	TRBJ1-6	.	TRBD1
TGTGCCAGCAAAAAGGGGCCGGGGGAGCTGTTTTTT	CASKKGPGELFF	TRBV25-1	TRBJ2-2	.	.
TGTGCCAGCGAGACGGGTAATGAGCAGTTCTTC	CASETGNEQFF	TRBV28	TRBJ2-1	.	.
TGTGCCAGCAGCCAAGCTGTGAACACTGAAGCTTTCTTT	CASSQAVNTEAFF	TRBV3-1/TRBV3-2	TRBJ1-1	.	.
TGTGCCAGCTCACCAGGGGGCTTAGAGCCCCAGCATTTT	CASSPGGLEPQHF	TRBV18	TRBJ1-5	.	.
TGTGCCAGCAGCAAGAATTCAGGGGAGGGCCACAATGAGCAGTTCTTC	CASSKNSGEGHNEQFF	TRBV9	TRBJ2-1	once	.
TGTGCCAGCAGACCAACTGGGACAGGGCCATCTGGAAACACCATATATTTT	CASRPTGTGPSGNTIYF	TRBV27	TRBJ1-3	once	TRBD1
TGTGCCAGCTCACCAAGGGACAGGGGCCACCAGCCCCAGCATTTT	CASSPRDRGHQPQHF	TRBV18	TRBJ1-5	.	TRBD1
TGTGCCAGCAGCGTAGGTGAACAGGGGGTCTCACCCCTCCACTTT	CASSVGEQGVSPLHF	TRBV9	TRBJ1-6	.	TRBD1
TGTGCCAGCAGTTACGTCGGGAGGTCGCATGAGCAGTTCTTC	CASSYVGRSHEQFF	TRBV6-2/TRBV6-3	TRBJ2-1	.	TRBD2
TGTGCCAGTAGTAATAGGGGGACAGGGGGCCGACAGCCCCAGCATTTT	CASSNRGTGGRQPQHF	TRBV19	TRBJ1-5	many	TRBD1
TGTGCCAGCAGCCGCGGGGACAGGGGGTATGGCTACACCTTC	CASSRGDRGYGYTF	TRBV6-5	TRBJ1-2	.	TRBD1
TGTGCCACCAGTGATTCAGGGGAATTTGCGGAGACCCAGTACTTC	CATSDSGEFAETQYF	TRBV24-1	TRBJ2-5	.	.
TGTGCCAGCAGCCAGCGGACGACTAGTAGGTTAACCACAGATACGCAGTATTTT	CASSQRTTSRLTTDTQYF	TRBV14	TRBJ2-3	.	.
TGTGCCAGCAGCGTAGAGGCAGGCCCCTATGGCTACACCTTC	CASSVEAGPYGYTF	TRBV9	TRBJ1-2	.	.
TGTGCCAGCAGCTTAAGGGACAGGGTTTGGAATGGCTACACCTTC	CASSLRDRVWNGYTF	TRBV7-8	TRBJ1-2	.	TRBD1
TGTGCCAGCTCACAGGGGATTGGCAATCAGCCCCAGCATTTT	CASSQGIGNQPQHF	TRBV18	TRBJ1-5	.	.
TGTGCTAGCAGCTTACTCAGGGGGCCACAAGAGACCCAGTACTTC	CASSLLRGPQETQYF	TRBV7-7	TRBJ2-5	.	TRBD1
TGTGCCACCGACAGGGGGCGGACTGAAGCTTTCTTT	CATDRGRTEAFF	TRBV6-5	TRBJ1-1	.	TRBD1
TGCGCCAGCGGCCAGGGACAGACCCACCGCACAGATACGCAGTATTTT	CASGQGQTHRTDTQYF	TRBV10-2	TRBJ2-3	.	TRBD1
TGTGCCAGCAGCCTATCGGATTCACCCCTCCACTTT	CASSLSDSPLHF	TRBV4-2	TRBJ1-6	.	.
TGTGCCTGGAGTGTATCGGGGTATGGCTACACCTTC	CAWSVSGYGYTF	TRBV30	TRBJ1-2	.	.
TGTGCCAGCAGCCCCCACCCCCAGGGGATGGGCACTGAAGCTTTCTTT	CASSPHPQGMGTEAFF	TRBV7-9	TRBJ1-1	.	.
TGTGCCAGCAGCCGACCGGGACAGCAAGAGACCCAGTACTTC	CASSRPGQQETQYF	TRBV4-2	TRBJ2-5	.	TRBD1
TGTGCCAGCAGTTTAGCGGGACTAAGCAGGAACACTGAAGCTTTCTTT	CASSLAGLSRNTEAFF	TRBV28	TRBJ1-1	.	.
TGTGCCAGCGTTTACTCTGGTTCACCCCTCCACTTT	CASVYSGSPLHF	TRBV28	TRBJ1-6	.	.
TGTGCCAGCAGTGAGGGCAGGAACGGATACGAGCAGTACTTC	CASSEGRNGYEQYF	TRBV2	TRBJ2-7	.	.
TGTGCCAGCAGCGGGGTAATCACCGATTCACCCCTCCACTTT	CASSGVITDSPLHF	TRBV6-5	TRBJ1-6	.	.
TGTGCCAGCAGTTTTTTGGGAGGTAATCAGCCCCAGCATTTT	CASSFLGGNQPQHF	TRBV28	TRBJ1-5	.	.
TGTGCCAGCAGCCTCCTAGAACGTGTCAGGGGCCGCCGGGGAGAGACCCAGTACTTC	CASSLLERVRGRRGETQYF	TRBV7-8	TRBJ2-5	.	.
TGTGCCAGCAGCGTAGGCCCCGGGACAGGTAGCTCTGGAAACACCATATATTTT	CASSVGPGTGSSGNTIYF	TRBV9	TRBJ1-3	.	TRBD1
TGTGCCAGCAGCCGTGGACAGGACTACTACACCTTC	CASSRGQDYYTF	TRBV7-9	TRBJ1-2	.	TRBD1
TGTGCCAGCAGCCAAAGACAGGGAGGCGAAAAACTGTTTTTT	CASSQRQGGEKLFF	TRBV7-9	TRBJ1-4	.	TRBD1
TGTGCCAGCTCACCGCCGGGTCTTTCAGAGCAGTTCTTC	CASSPPGLSEQFF	TRBV18	TRBJ2-1	.	.
TGCGCCAGCAGCCAAGATCTAGCGGGGGGTCGCTCTGGGGCCAACGTCCTGACTTTC	CASSQDLAGGRSGANVLTF	TRBV4-1	TRBJ2-6	few	TRBD2
TGTGCCAGCCGCCCCTCCGGGCCAGGGGGCTACGAGCAGTACTTC	CASRPSGPGGYEQYF	TRBV6-2/TRBV6-3	TRBJ2-7	.	TRBD1
TGCGCCAGCAGTGTCAGACAGCCTCCAGCACCCCAGCATTTT	CASSVRQPPAPQHF	TRBV10-2	TRBJ1-5	.	.
TGTGCCTGGAGTGAGCGTGGCTATAATTCACCCCTCCACTTT	CAWSERGYNSPLHF	TRBV30	TRBJ1-6	.	.
TGTGCCAGCAGCTTAGATGCGGGCGGGCTATCCTACAATGAGCAGTTCTTC	CASSLDAGGLSYNEQFF	TRBV7-2	TRBJ2-1	.	.
TGTGCCAGCAGCCCCGGTGGAGCGGGGGCCAACGTCCTGACTTTC	CASSPGGAGANVLTF	TRBV3-1/TRBV3-2	TRBJ2-6	.	.
TGTGCCAGCAGCTCAGGGACACGGGAGACCCAGTACTTC	CASSSGTRETQYF	TRBV7-2	TRBJ2-5	once	.
TGTGCCAGCAGTTCCCAGGGGGCGCTTGGAGGCTACACCTTC	CASSSQGALGGYTF	TRBV28	TRBJ1-2	few	TRBD1
TGTGCCAGCAGTGACCTACGGGACAGTCGGTCACCCCTCCACTTT	CASSDLRDSRSPLHF	TRBV6-1	TRBJ1-6	.	TRBD1
TGTGCCACCAGCCACGGGGAGACCCAGTACTTC	CATSHGETQYF	TRBV15	TRBJ2-5	.	.
TGTGCCAGCAGTTCTGGACTAGCGGGCACCAACGAGCAGTACTTC	CASSSGLAGTNEQYF	TRBV6-5	TRBJ2-7	.	TRBD2
TGTGCCAGCAGCTTATTAGCGGGAGTAGAAAGAAATGAGCAGTTCTTC	CASSLLAGVERNEQFF	TRBV11-2	TRBJ2-1	.	TRBD2
TGTGCCAGCAGTTACTCGACAGGGGGGAGCAATCAGCCCCAGCATTTT	CASSYSTGGSNQPQHF	TRBV6-6	TRBJ1-5	.	TRBD1
TGTGCCAGCAGCTTGGGACTAGCGGGAGGCACAGATACGCAGTATTTT	CASSLGLAGGTDTQYF	TRBV5-4	TRBJ2-3	.	TRBD2
TGTGCCAGCACTACCGATAGCGGGAGTCTCGGCTACGAGCAGTACTTC	CASTTDSGSLGYEQYF	TRBV28	TRBJ2-7	once	TRBD2
TGCGCCAGCAGCCCGGGACAGGGGAATGGCTACACCTTC	CASSPGQGNGYTF	TRBV5-1	TRBJ1-2	.	TRBD1
TGTGCCATCAGGGGACTCACGAACGGTGAAGCTTTCTTT	CAIRGLTNGEAFF	TRBV10-3	TRBJ1-1	few	.
TGTGCCAGCAGTTTATTAATTTTCAGGGCTAGCGGGAGCCACGAGCAGTACTTC	CASSLLIFRASGSHEQYF	TRBV28	TRBJ2-7	.	TRBD2
TGTGCCTGGAGTGTATCAGGGATAGCCAAAAACATTCAGTACTTC	CAWSVSGIAKNIQYF	TRBV30	TRBJ2-4	.	.
TGTGCCAGCAGCCCCAACCGGGACAGGGGGAATGAGCAGTTCTTC	CASSPNRDRGNEQFF	TRBV7-3	TRBJ2-1	.	TRBD1
TGCGCCAGCAGCTTGGCCCAACCGGGGACCGGGGAGCTGTTTTTT	CASSLAQPGTGELFF	TRBV5-1	TRBJ2-2	.	.